Below, one T cell receptor beta chain is given with its context. This sample is drawn from a study of T cell responses to AZD1222 COVID-19 vaccine. Germline V lookup: CDR1 SGHTA, CDR2 FQGNSA. The CDR3 has 13 residues. With 5 bases removed from V and 4 bases from J, the gap between germline ends came to 9 bases. Here immunoSEQ multiplex PCR was the method, and the copy in TCRdb shows in-frame clones only, minus some. The sample consists of more than 100,000 clones, more than 70% of them appearing once. The chain employs TRBV7-2 and TRBJ1-5; D is unresolved. This specimen consisted of peripheral blood, obtained on day 0 of AZD1222 vaccination. The receptor comes from an adult in good health. In DNA form, the CDR3 reads TGTGCCAGCAGCCCTCAGGTGAATCAGCCCCAGCATTTT. Translating it yields CASSPQVNQPQHF. The variable domain in full, with the rest retrieved from reference TRBV7-2 and TRBJ1-5, is GAGVSQSPSNKVTEKGKDVELRCDPISGHTALYWYRQSLGQGLEFLIYFQGNSAPDKSGLPSDRFSAERTGGSVSTLTIQRTQQEDSAVYLCASSPQVNQPQHFGDGTRLSIL.